These 31 T cell receptor beta chains were sequenced from one sample in a study of cytomegalovirus exposure and HLA in healthy donors. PCR employed 60 Vbeta and 13 Jbeta primers. Clones were sequenced by immunoSEQ multiplex PCR, and TCRdb holds only the in-frame ones, with some missing. In the table there are approximately 100,000 clones, 78% of which are singletons. Input material: PBMCs. Every receptor here comes from a woman aged 40 to 50 in good health and CMV-seropositive.

The chain combines TRBV30 with TRBJ1-1, with a possible D match to TRBD1 (5 bases). Between the trimmed V and J ends, which lost 0 bases and 1 base, there was a span of 9 bases. The CDR3 sequence is 14 residues long. CDR1 is GTSNPN, CDR2 SVGIG, per germline (reference sequence). In DNA, the CDR3 is TGTGCCTGGAGTGTAGGGCAGGGGAACACTGAAGCTTTCTTT. It specifies CAWSVGQGNTEAFF.

The rearrangement joins TRBV7-9 to TRBJ2-5; D gene unclear. Germline V gives CDR1 SEHNR, CDR2 FQNEAQ (reference sequence). The CDR3 totals 13 residues. V was cut by 5 bases and J by 11 bases, with 18 bases left in between. CDR3 sequence: CASSQSTRLEQYF. As DNA, the CDR3 is TGTGCCAGCAGCCAATCGACCCGACTGGAGCAGTACTTC.

The J gene is TRBJ2-5, the V gene TRBV5-1, with 11 bases identical to TRBD2. Germline values: CDR1 SGHRS, CDR2 YFSETQ. With V trimmed by 2 bases and J by 1 base, 4 bases remained unmatched. This CDR3 is 16 amino acids long. CDR3 sequence: CASSFYLAGGQETQYF. The CDR3 DNA is TGCGCCAGCAGCTTCTATCTAGCGGGAGGCCAAGAGACCCAGTACTTC.

V is TRBV6-5 and J is TRBJ2-5; 7 bases match TRBD1. From germline, CDR1 is MNHEY and CDR2 SVGAGI. CDR3 length: 14 amino acids. The ends lost 5 bases at V and 2 bases at J; junction bases unmatched: 5. CDR3 in amino acids: CASSEYRGQETQYF. As DNA, the CDR3 is TGTGCCAGCAGTGAGTACAGGGGTCAAGAGACCCAGTACTTC.

The chain is built from TRBV6-5 and TRBJ2-1; 11 nucleotides line up with TRBD1. Germline V lookup: CDR1 MNHEY, CDR2 SVGAGI. J gave up 7 bases and V 4 bases, and 3 bases lay outside the gene matches. This CDR3 has 14 amino acids. CDR3 in amino acids: CASSSDRGPNEQFF. In nucleotides, the CDR3 is TGTGCCAGCAGTTCGGACAGGGGGCCTAATGAGCAGTTCTTC.

The rearrangement joins TRBV2 to TRBJ2-3; perhaps TRBD1 as D (5 bases). Germline CDR1 and CDR2: SNHLY and FYNNEI. CDR3 length equals 14 residues. Trimming removed 4 bases at V and 2 bases at J, with 10 bases between. CDR3 region: CASSGRGVTDTQYF. In DNA form, the CDR3 reads TGTGCCAGCAGTGGTAGGGGCGTCACAGATACGCAGTATTTT.

This clone has a handful of counts. This chain uses TRBV9 with TRBJ2-1; perhaps TRBD2 as D (6 bases). This CDR3 contains 12 residues. V was pared by 5 bases and J by 7 bases, with 10 bases between. CDR1 and CDR2 from the germline V gene are SGDLS and YYNGEE. This CDR3 is CASSRERNEQFF. In DNA form, the CDR3 reads TGTGCCAGCAGTCGGGAGAGGAATGAGCAGTTCTTC.

The CDR3 loop is CASDDSENQPQHF. The CDR3 region has the DNA TGTGCCAGCGATGACAGTGAAAATCAGCCCCAGCATTTT. This chain joins TRBV6-1 and TRBJ1-5; the D gene is possibly TRBD1 (5 bases). V lost 8 bases and J 4 bases, leaving 12 bases between the germline ends. Germline V gene sequence: CDR1 MNHNS, CDR2 SASEGT. This CDR3 is 13 amino acids long.

In this sample, this clone turned up once. The chain links TRBV11-2 to TRBJ2-5, with D possibly matching TRBD1 (7 bases). Trimming removed 3 bases from V and 4 bases from J, with 9 bases in between. The CDR3 loop spans 13 amino acids. The germline gives CDR1 SGHAT, CDR2 FQNNGV. DNA for the CDR3: TGTGCCAGCAGCTTGGAGGGGGCAGAGACCCAGTACTTC. Protein product: CASSLEGAETQYF.

The chain uses TRBV6-5 and TRBJ2-5, with D perhaps TRBD1 (5 bases). V was cut by 7 bases and J by 3 bases, with 12 bases left in between. Germline V gives CDR1 MNHEY, CDR2 SVGAGI. The CDR3 is made up of 13 amino acids. CDR3 nucleotide sequence: TGTGCCAGCATGGGGCGTCGCGAAGAGACCCAGTACTTC. It codes for CASMGRREETQYF.

The chain is built from TRBV6-6 and TRBJ2-7; TRBD2 matches at 7 bases. Germline V gives CDR1 MNHNY, CDR2 SVGAGI (reference sequence). Trimming took 6 bases from V and 4 from J; bases not matched to a gene: 12. The CDR3 sequence is 15 residues long. The CDR3 DNA reads as TGTGCCAGCAGAGAAGATCTAGCGGTTACATACGAGCAGTACTTC. This encodes CASREDLAVTYEQYF.

J is TRBJ2-1 and V is TRBV6-5; 11 bases agree with TRBD1. Unmatched junction bases numbered 6, after V lost 4 bases and J lost 7 bases. This CDR3 spans 15 amino acids. CDR1 and CDR2 (germline): MNHEY, SVGAGI. In nucleotides, the CDR3 is TGTGCCAGCAGTTCCGGGACAGGGGGTGGGAATGAGCAGTTCTTC. This sequence encodes CASSSGTGGGNEQFF.

This sequence joins TRBV2 and TRBJ1-2; D is ambiguous. The CDR3 is 11 residues long. CDR1 is SNHLY, CDR2 FYNNEI, per germline. V lost 8 bases and J lost 2, with 6 bases in between. CDR3 in amino acids: CASAANYGYTF. In DNA form, the CDR3 reads TGTGCCAGCGCGGCGAACTATGGCTACACCTTC.

CDR3 DNA: TGTGCCAGTAGTATAACGCTAGTCGGAGAGACCCAGTACTTC. It codes for CASSITLVGETQYF. V and J are TRBV19 and TRBJ2-5; D gene unclear. Germline CDR1 is LNHDA and CDR2 is SQIVND (reference sequence). V shed 2 bases and J shed 4 bases, with 11 bases lying between them. This CDR3 is built from 14 residues.

The genes are TRBV9 and TRBJ2-7; 8 bases align to TRBD1. The germline V gene encodes CDR1 SGDLS and CDR2 YYNGEE. The length of the CDR3 is 16 residues. The ends lost 0 bases at V and 0 bases at J; junction bases unmatched: 5. The DNA for the CDR3 is TGTGCCAGCAGCGTAGGGGGGACAGGAGTCTCCTACGAGCAGTACTTC. This translates into CASSVGGTGVSYEQYF.

This clone showed up just a few times. The chain carries TRBV2 and TRBJ2-3; no clear D. The CDR3 is 14 amino acids. The germline gives CDR1 SNHLY, CDR2 FYNNEI. The V gene lost 0 bases and the J gene lost 0 bases, with 4 bases spanning the gap. CDR3 residues: CASSEAYSTDTQYF. The CDR3 DNA is TGTGCCAGCAGTGAAGCGTATAGCACAGATACGCAGTATTTT. Full variable domain (outside the CDR3, taken from reference TRBV2 and TRBJ2-3): EPEVTQTPSHQVTQMGQEVILRCVPISNHLYFYWYRQILGQKVEFLVSFYNNEISEKSEIFDDQFSVERPDGSNFTLKIRSTKLEDSAMYFCASSEAYSTDTQYFGPGTRLTVL.

The CDR3 DNA follows: TGCGCCAGCAGCCCCCGGGACAGCCAAGAGACCCAGTACTTC. This codes for CASSPRDSQETQYF. The genes are TRBV5-1 and TRBJ2-5; 7 positions match TRBD1. J lost 1 base, V lost 4 bases, and 4 bases had no gene match. The CDR3 spans 14 residues. CDR1 SGHRS and CDR2 YFSETQ come from the germline V gene.

The V gene is TRBV4-2, the J gene TRBJ1-5; D is undetermined. The CDR3 runs to 15 residues. V was trimmed by 2 bases and J by 8 bases, leaving 16 bases between them. Germline V gene lookup returns CDR1 LGHNA and CDR2 YNFKEQ. DNA of the CDR3: TGTGCCAGCAGCCAATTGGAGGGTGGTCGGGAGCCCCAGCATTTT. Its protein product is CASSQLEGGREPQHF.

The rearrangement joins TRBV9 to TRBJ2-7; 10 bases are shared with TRBD1. Germline V lookup: CDR1 SGDLS, CDR2 YYNGEE. The CDR3 is 15 residues long. Trimming took 3 bases from V and 6 from J; bases not matched to a gene: 9. The CDR3 loop is CASSAPPGTGVEQYF. In DNA form, the CDR3 reads TGTGCCAGCAGCGCCCCCCCCGGGACAGGGGTCGAGCAGTACTTC. The whole variable domain, remainder taken from reference TRBV9 and TRBJ2-7, is DSGVTQTPKHLITATGQRVTLRCSPRSGDLSVYWYQQSLDQGLQFLIQYYNGEERAKGNILERFSAQQFPDLHSELNLSSLELGDSALYFCASSAPPGTGVEQYFGPGTRLTVT.

The rearrangement uses TRBV12-5 and TRBJ2-7; 7 bases are a match to TRBD1. The J segment lost 7 bases and the V segment lost 2 bases, leaving 11 bases of the junction unmatched. Germline assignment: CDR1 LGHNT and CDR2 FRNRAP. The CDR3 is 15 amino acids. The CDR3 protein is CASGLTLRGPEEQYF. CDR3 sequence (DNA): TGTGCTAGTGGTTTGACTTTGAGGGGGCCGGAGGAGCAGTACTTC.

This CDR3 reads CASSPPGTGSYEQYF. Here the CDR3 DNA reads TGTGCCAGCAGTCCCCCGGGGACAGGGTCCTACGAGCAGTACTTC. The genes are TRBV28 and TRBJ2-7, with 9 bases fitting TRBD1. CDR1 is MDHEN, CDR2 SYDVKM, per germline. The trim removed 5 bases at V and 1 base at J, leaving 6 bases unmatched. The CDR3 totals 15 residues. The entire variable domain, with the rest obtained from reference TRBV28 and TRBJ2-7, is as follows: DVKVTQSSRYLVKRTGEKVFLECVQDMDHENMFWYRQDPGLGLRLIYFSYDVKMKEKGDIPEGYSVSREKKERFSLILESASTNQTSMYLCASSPPGTGSYEQYFGPGTRLTVT.

This sequence joins TRBV5-5 and TRBJ2-1, with TRBD2 as a possible D gene (6 bases). Germline lookup yields CDR1 SGHKS and CDR2 YYEKEE (reference sequence). The CDR3 contains 15 residues. The ends were cut back, 4 bases at V and 3 bases at J, with 14 bases in the middle. CDR3 in amino acids: CASSPGLNNYNEQFF. In nucleotides, the CDR3 is TGTGCCAGCAGCCCGGGACTCAATAACTACAATGAGCAGTTCTTC. The full variable domain, completed using reference TRBV5-5 and TRBJ2-1, is DAGVTQSPTHLIKTRGQQVTLRCSPISGHKSVSWYQQVLGQGPQFIFQYYEKEERGRGNFPDRFSARQFPNYSSELNVNALLLGDSALYLCASSPGLNNYNEQFFGPGTRLTVL.

The chain has TRBV9 and TRBJ1-1; TRBD1 agrees at 7 bases. V was pared by 4 bases and J by 3 bases, with 6 bases of the junction left unmatched. CDR3 size: 14 residues. CDR1 is SGDLS, CDR2 YYNGEE, per germline. Here the CDR3 reads CASSQDRDDTEAFF. As DNA, the CDR3 is TGTGCCAGCAGCCAAGACAGGGATGACACTGAAGCTTTCTTT.

In this sample, this clone turned up a few times. The V call is TRBV6-5, the J call TRBJ2-7, with a tentative D call TRBD1 (5 bases). CDR3 length: 13 amino acids. Trimming took 4 bases from V and 2 from J, leaving 9 bases between them. The germline V gene encodes CDR1 MNHEY and CDR2 SVGAGI. The chain's CDR3 is CASSFDRAYEQYF. The DNA of the CDR3 is TGTGCCAGCAGTTTCGACAGAGCCTACGAGCAGTACTTC.

This CDR3 is CASSKPGQSNYGYTF. CDR3 nucleotides: TGTGCCAGCAGTAAGCCGGGACAGTCTAACTATGGCTACACCTTC. The gene calls are TRBV6-5 and TRBJ1-2; the match to TRBD1 covers 7 bases. The germline V gene encodes CDR1 MNHEY and CDR2 SVGAGI. The trim removed 5 bases at V and 0 bases at J, leaving 6 bases unmatched. This CDR3 spans 15 amino acids.

The J gene is TRBJ1-1, the V gene TRBV19; the D gene is possibly TRBD1 (5 bases). This CDR3 is 16 amino acids long. Germline V gives CDR1 LNHDA, CDR2 SQIVND (reference sequence). V dropped 0 bases and J dropped 2 bases, with 13 bases sitting between them. Here the CDR3 reads CASSIDLSTGNTEAFF. Here the CDR3 DNA reads TGTGCCAGTAGTATAGATCTCTCTACAGGAAACACTGAAGCTTTCTTT.

The chain has TRBV7-9 and TRBJ1-3; D is ambiguous. Per the germline V gene, CDR1 is SEHNR and CDR2 is FQNEAQ (reference sequence). The germline V and J ends were trimmed by 3 bases and 4 bases, with 4 bases remaining between them. CDR3 length: 12 amino acids. For the CDR3, the DNA is TGTGCCAGCAGCTTTGGCGGAAACACCATATATTTT. Its translation: CASSFGGNTIYF.

This chain uses TRBV19 with TRBJ2-3; 7 bases fit TRBD2. The trim removed 2 bases at V and 4 bases at J, leaving 6 bases unmatched. Germline V gives CDR1 LNHDA, CDR2 SQIVND (reference sequence). The CDR3 runs 15 residues. CDR3: CASSIRGSPADTQYF. CDR3 nucleotide sequence: TGTGCCAGTAGTATACGCGGGAGTCCCGCAGATACGCAGTATTTT.

J is TRBJ2-2 and V is TRBV14; D not resolved. There are 14 residues in the CDR3. Per germline, CDR1 SGHDN and CDR2 FVKESK. Deletions cut 4 bases from V and 3 bases from J, with 9 bases between. The CDR3 here is CASSLIQDTGELFF. The CDR3 DNA is TGTGCCAGCAGCCTTATCCAGGACACCGGGGAGCTGTTTTTT.

J is TRBJ2-3 and V is TRBV5-4, with D unclear. There are 16 residues in the CDR3. Germline V gene data show CDR1 as SGHNT and CDR2 as YYREEE (reference sequence). Trimming pared 3 bases from V and 2 bases from J, leaving 16 bases between. CDR3 nucleotide sequence: TGTGCCAGCAGCTCCGCCATTACTATTTCCACAGATACGCAGTATTTT. This sequence encodes CASSSAITISTDTQYF.

This clone has just one count. The chain carries TRBV5-5 and TRBJ2-5; 12 nucleotides agree with TRBD2. The CDR3 has 15 amino acids. V lost 3 bases and J lost 5; bases outside the gene matches: 5. From germline, CDR1 is SGHKS and CDR2 YYEKEE (reference sequence). The CDR3 nucleotides read TGTGCCAGCAGCTATGGACTAGCGGGAATGGAGACCCAGTACTTC. It yields the protein CASSYGLAGMETQYF.